Detailed here is one T cell receptor (beta chain). The ends were cut back, 1 base at V and 5 bases at J, with 11 bases in the middle. This CDR3 has 15 amino acids. In germline, CDR1 is KGHDR, CDR2 SFDVKD. This specimen belongs to a study of control samples from healthy donors and cancer patients. The table came from immunoSEQ multiplex PCR; TCRdb's copy has only in-frame clones and leaves some out. The table records 200,000 to 250,000 clones, just under 95% of them present only once. V gene TRBV24-1 combines with J gene TRBJ2-1; D possibly corresponds to TRBD1 (5 bases). This TCR was recovered from a man aged 50 or older in good health. The specimen was blood. DNA for the CDR3: TGTGCCACCAGTGATTTTGCGTTCAGGGACAATGAGCAGTTCTTC. Protein sequence: CATSDFAFRDNEQFF.